This is a list of T cell receptor beta chains from one sample in a study of T cell responses to AZD1222 COVID-19 vaccine. Using immunoSEQ multiplex PCR, the repertoire was profiled, and TCRdb retains in-frame clones only, with some absent. The sample has fewer than 75,000 clones, approximately 85% seen once. The source material was peripheral blood, sampled on day 0 of AZD1222 vaccination. Source of these receptors: an adult in good health. Both conserved end residues are part of each CDR3. A D gene is named only where the DNA matches it firmly. Part of the rows lack a size; the others show once, few, many or a class for expanded clones.

V	size	J	D	CDR3	DNA
TRBV20-1	NA	TRBJ2-7	TRBD1	CSASRDREDEQYF	TGCAGTGCTAGTCGGGACAGGGAAGACGAGCAGTACTTC
TRBV7-2	NA	TRBJ2-1	TRBD2	CASSWLAESSYNEQFF	TGTGCCAGCAGCTGGCTAGCGGAAAGCTCCTACAATGAGCAGTTCTTC
TRBV28	NA	TRBJ2-3	NA	CASMWTGSIDTQYF	TGTGCCAGCATGTGGACTGGTAGCATTGATACGCAGTATTTT
TRBV19	NA	TRBJ2-6	TRBD1	CASSETGGANVLTF	TGTGCCAGTAGTGAGACAGGGGGGGCCAACGTCCTGACTTTC
TRBV5-1	NA	TRBJ1-3	TRBD1	CASSLAGGSGNTIYF	TGCGCCAGCAGCTTGGCAGGGGGGTCTGGAAACACCATATATTTT
TRBV6-5	NA	TRBJ1-4	TRBD1	CASSYFRGGQEKLFF	TGTGCCAGCAGTTACTTCCGAGGGGGCCAGGAAAAACTGTTTTTT
TRBV30	NA	TRBJ2-2	NA	CAWSVIWNTGELFF	TGTGCCTGGAGTGTAATATGGAACACCGGGGAGCTGTTTTTT
TRBV7-9	medium-sized	TRBJ2-7	TRBD1	CASSSGQGTYEQYF	TGTGCCAGCAGCTCGGGACAGGGAACCTACGAGCAGTACTTC
TRBV6-5	NA	TRBJ1-1	NA	CASSYPPGGVNTEAFF	TGTGCCAGCAGTTACCCCCCCGGCGGAGTGAACACTGAAGCTTTCTTT
TRBV25-1	NA	TRBJ2-7	NA	CASSVKGKDEQYF	TGTGCCAGCAGTGTTAAGGGGAAGGACGAGCAGTACTTC
TRBV28	NA	TRBJ2-6	NA	CASKGGSSGANVLTF	TGTGCCAGCAAAGGGGGAAGCTCTGGGGCCAACGTCCTGACTTTC
TRBV7-9	NA	TRBJ1-2	NA	CASSPGTNYGYTF	TGTGCCAGCAGTCCCGGGACGAACTATGGCTACACCTTC
TRBV6-1	NA	TRBJ1-1	NA	CASSEVAAEAFF	TGTGCCAGCAGTGAAGTGGCGGCTGAAGCTTTCTTT
TRBV7-9	NA	TRBJ1-4	NA	CASSLTGRLNEKLFF	TGTGCCAGCAGCTTAACAGGGCGCCTTAATGAAAAACTGTTTTTT
TRBV7-8	few	TRBJ1-5	NA	CASSLALDPNQPQHF	TGTGCCAGCAGCTTAGCACTAGACCCAAATCAGCCCCAGCATTTT
TRBV28	NA	TRBJ1-2	NA	CASSLMAARGYTF	TGTGCCAGCAGTTTAATGGCGGCGCGTGGCTACACCTTC
TRBV19	few	TRBJ1-3	TRBD1	CASSPRRGQGNTIYF	TGTGCCAGTAGTCCAAGGAGGGGGCAAGGAAACACCATATATTTT
TRBV6-5	NA	TRBJ1-5	NA	CASSSSGATQPQHF	TGTGCCAGCAGTTCATCAGGGGCGACTCAGCCCCAGCATTTT
TRBV27	NA	TRBJ1-1	NA	CASSLRRGVGEAFF	TGTGCCAGCAGTCTAAGAAGGGGGGTTGGTGAAGCTTTCTTT
TRBV28	NA	TRBJ2-1	TRBD1	CASVRQGMHEQFF	TGTGCCAGCGTGAGACAGGGGATGCATGAGCAGTTCTTC
TRBV14	NA	TRBJ1-5	NA	CASSQGGNQPQHF	TGTGCCAGCAGCCAGGGTGGCAATCAGCCCCAGCATTTT
TRBV7-2	NA	TRBJ1-2	NA	CASSLALGQDYGYTF	TGTGCCAGCAGCTTAGCGCTGGGGCAAGACTATGGCTACACCTTC
TRBV28	NA	TRBJ1-1	TRBD1	CASGPGTGVKGAFF	TGTGCCAGCGGGCCCGGGACAGGAGTTAAGGGAGCTTTCTTT
TRBV10-3	NA	TRBJ1-4	TRBD1	CAISEYRGNEKLFF	TGTGCCATCAGTGAGTACAGGGGTAATGAAAAACTGTTTTTT
TRBV3-1/TRBV3-2	NA	TRBJ2-7	TRBD1	CASSPITKWAQGPSYEQYF	TGTGCCAGCAGCCCCATTACGAAGTGGGCACAGGGGCCCTCCTACGAGCAGTACTTC